Sequencing of this TCR beta chain was carried out in a study of cytomegalovirus exposure and HLA in healthy donors. Turning to this clone: What it binds is unknown.

Study-level results: Looking again later, the authors saw that most CMV-associated TCR beta chains seemed HLA-restricted. Later examination showed HLA-associated TCR beta chains had greater clonal expansion than equally common others. A cluster of highly shared sequence variants was likely a sequencing artifact.

It was with 60 Vbeta and 13 Jbeta primers that the PCR ran. Sequenced by immunoSEQ multiplex PCR; TCRdb stores in-frame clones only, minus some. The sample records about 180,000 clones, under 80% being singletons. This TCR was recovered from a woman in her fifties or sixties in good health and CMV-seropositive. The sequenced sample was PBMCs.

The DNA of the CDR3 is TGTGCCTGGAGTTGGACAGGGGGCGAGCGTAACTATGGCTACACCTTC. This codes for CAWSWTGGERNYGYTF. The chain joins TRBV30 to TRBJ1-2; 11 positions match TRBD1. CDR1 and CDR2 (germline): GTSNPN, SVGIG (reference sequence). The trim removed 2 bases at V and 1 base at J, leaving 6 bases unmatched. The CDR3 covers 16 residues.